This T cell receptor (beta chain) was sequenced during a study of sequential checkpoint blockade in melanoma. Background on the study: Maintenance nivolumab came after either treatment sequence.

Regarding treatment: randomized to nivolumab then ipilimumab (arm A) or the reverse (arm B). None of the patients previously received DNA-damaging chemotherapy. Live CD3+CD8+ CD19− CD56− cells were sorted from PBMCs. This clone was seen more than once but under ten times. The data were produced by immunoSEQ multiplex PCR, yet TCRdb's version contains in-frame clones alone and is incomplete. The data show some 22,000 clones, 70% to 90% seen once. CDR1 and CDR2 (germline): MGHRA, YSYEKL. CDR3 length equals 16 residues. Trimming cost V 2 bases and J 2 bases, with 14 bases left between them. This sequence joins TRBV4-1 and TRBJ2-3; D not resolved. The receptor was derived from a human donor with melanoma. The source material was CD8+ T cells sorted from blood (inferred from file names), sampled from a patient given nivolumab and ipilimumab in sequence. Here the CDR3 reads CASSQNSLKLTDTQYF. The CDR3 DNA is TGCGCCAGCAGCCAAAACTCTCTTAAACTCACAGATACGCAGTATTTT.